One and the same sample provided the 2 T cell receptor beta chains below, sequenced in a study of blood T cell repertoires in COVID-19. Profiling relied on immunoSEQ multiplex PCR, and the TCRdb table lists in-frame clones only, not all of them. In the table there are about 35,000 clones, 75% to 90% of which are singletons. Sequencing input: peripheral blood. Every receptor here comes from a man of 80 years or more with active COVID-19.

V is TRBV5-1 and J is TRBJ2-7; D uncertain. Germline CDR1 and CDR2: SGHRS and YFSETQ. The CDR3 extends over 11 amino acids. V lost 4 bases to trimming and J lost 3 bases, with 5 bases between them. The CDR3 DNA sequence: TGCGCCAGCAGCCTATACTACGAGCAGTACTTC. It translates to CASSLYYEQYF.

V is TRBV4-1 and J is TRBJ1-1, with D perhaps TRBD1 (5 bases). CDR1 and CDR2 from the germline V gene are MGHRA and YSYEKL. The length of the CDR3 is 16 residues. The germline V and J ends were trimmed by 6 bases and 3 bases, with 20 bases remaining between them. CDR3 in amino acids: CASRLRLGGYDTEAFF. For the CDR3, the DNA is TGCGCCAGCAGGTTGAGATTGGGGGGATACGACACTGAAGCTTTCTTT.